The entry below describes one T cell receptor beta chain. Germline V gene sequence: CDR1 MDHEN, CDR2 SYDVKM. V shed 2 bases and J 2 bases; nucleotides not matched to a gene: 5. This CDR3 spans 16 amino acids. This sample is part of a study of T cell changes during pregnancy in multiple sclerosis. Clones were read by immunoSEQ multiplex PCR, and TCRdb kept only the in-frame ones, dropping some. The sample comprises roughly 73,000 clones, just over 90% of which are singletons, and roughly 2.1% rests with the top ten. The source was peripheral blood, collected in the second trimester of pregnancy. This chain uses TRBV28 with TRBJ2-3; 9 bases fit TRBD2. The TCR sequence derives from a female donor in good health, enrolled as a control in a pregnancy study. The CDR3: CASSLQLAGTTDTQYF. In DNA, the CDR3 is TGTGCCAGCAGTTTACAGCTAGCGGGGACCACAGATACGCAGTATTTT.